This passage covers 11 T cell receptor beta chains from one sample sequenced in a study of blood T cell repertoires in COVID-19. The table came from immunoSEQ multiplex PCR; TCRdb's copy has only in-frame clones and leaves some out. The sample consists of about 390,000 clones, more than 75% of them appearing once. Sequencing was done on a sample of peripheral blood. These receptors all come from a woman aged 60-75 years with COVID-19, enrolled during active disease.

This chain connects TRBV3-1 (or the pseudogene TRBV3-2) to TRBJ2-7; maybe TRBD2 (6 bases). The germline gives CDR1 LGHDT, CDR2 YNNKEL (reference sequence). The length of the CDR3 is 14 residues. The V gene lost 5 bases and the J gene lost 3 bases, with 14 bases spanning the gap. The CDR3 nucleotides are TGTGCCAGCAGCGGGACGAGGGGAGGCTACGAGCAGTACTTC. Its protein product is CASSGTRGGYEQYF.

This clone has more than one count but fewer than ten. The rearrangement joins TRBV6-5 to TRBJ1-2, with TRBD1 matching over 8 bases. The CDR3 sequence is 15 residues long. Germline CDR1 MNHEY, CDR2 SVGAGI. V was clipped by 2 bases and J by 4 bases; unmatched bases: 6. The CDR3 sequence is CASSYVSGQGYGYTF. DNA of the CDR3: TGTGCCAGCAGTTACGTAAGCGGACAGGGCTATGGCTACACCTTC.

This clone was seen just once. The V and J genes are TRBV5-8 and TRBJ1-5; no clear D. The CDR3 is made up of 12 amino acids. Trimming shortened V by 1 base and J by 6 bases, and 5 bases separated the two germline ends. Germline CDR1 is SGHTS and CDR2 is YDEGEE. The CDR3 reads CASSLFRQPQHF. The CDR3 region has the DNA TGTGCCAGCAGCTTGTTTCGTCAGCCCCAGCATTTT.

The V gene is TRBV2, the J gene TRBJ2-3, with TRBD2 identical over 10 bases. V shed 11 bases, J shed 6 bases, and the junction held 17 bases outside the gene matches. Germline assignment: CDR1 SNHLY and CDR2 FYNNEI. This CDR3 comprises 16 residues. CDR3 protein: CACQLALAGGRDTQYF. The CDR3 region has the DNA TGTGCCTGCCAACTCGCCTTAGCGGGGGGCCGTGATACGCAGTATTTT.

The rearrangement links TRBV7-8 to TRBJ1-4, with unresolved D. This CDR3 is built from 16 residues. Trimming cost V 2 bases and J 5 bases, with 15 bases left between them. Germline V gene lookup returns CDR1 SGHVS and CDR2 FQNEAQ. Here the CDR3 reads CASSLWEEAANEKLFF. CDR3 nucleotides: TGTGCCAGCAGCTTATGGGAGGAGGCGGCGAATGAAAAACTGTTTTTT. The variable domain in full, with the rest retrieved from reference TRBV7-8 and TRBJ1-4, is GAGVSQSPRYKVAKRGQDVALRCDPISGHVSLFWYQQALGQGPEFLTYFQNEAQLDKSGLPSDRFFAERPEGSVSTLKIQRTQQEDSAVYLCASSLWEEAANEKLFFGSGTQLSVL.

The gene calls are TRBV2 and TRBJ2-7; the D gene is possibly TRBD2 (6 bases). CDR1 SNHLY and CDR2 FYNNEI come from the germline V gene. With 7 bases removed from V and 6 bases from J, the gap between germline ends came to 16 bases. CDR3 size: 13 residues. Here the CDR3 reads CASTRGQGGEQYF. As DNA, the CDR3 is TGTGCCAGCACGCGGGGTCAGGGTGGCGAGCAGTACTTC.

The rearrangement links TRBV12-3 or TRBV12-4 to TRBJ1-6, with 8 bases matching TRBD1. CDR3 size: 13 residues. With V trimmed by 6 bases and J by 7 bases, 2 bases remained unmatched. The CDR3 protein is CASSWTGNSPLHF. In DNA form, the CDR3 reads TGTGCCAGCAGCTGGACAGGGAATTCACCCCTCCACTTT.

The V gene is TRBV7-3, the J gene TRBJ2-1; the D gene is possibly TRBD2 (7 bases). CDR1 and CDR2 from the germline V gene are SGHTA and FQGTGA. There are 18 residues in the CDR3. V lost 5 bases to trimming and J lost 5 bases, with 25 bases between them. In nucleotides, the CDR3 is TGTGCCAGCAGCCCCGGACCCGGGGGGCCGCGGTCGGACAATGAGCAGTTCTTC. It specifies CASSPGPGGPRSDNEQFF.

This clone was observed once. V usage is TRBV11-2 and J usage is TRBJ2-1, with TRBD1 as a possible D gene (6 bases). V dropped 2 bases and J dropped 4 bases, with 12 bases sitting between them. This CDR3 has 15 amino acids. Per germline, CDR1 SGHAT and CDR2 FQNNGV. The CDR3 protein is CASSLKVQGYNEQFF. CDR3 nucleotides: TGTGCCAGCAGCTTAAAAGTACAGGGTTACAATGAGCAGTTCTTC.

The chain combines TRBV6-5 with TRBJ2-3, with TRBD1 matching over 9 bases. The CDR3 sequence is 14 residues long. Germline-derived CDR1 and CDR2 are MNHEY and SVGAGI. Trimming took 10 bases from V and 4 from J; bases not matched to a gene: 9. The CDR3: CATGDRVPADTQYF. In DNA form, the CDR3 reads TGTGCCACGGGGGACAGGGTGCCGGCAGATACGCAGTATTTT.

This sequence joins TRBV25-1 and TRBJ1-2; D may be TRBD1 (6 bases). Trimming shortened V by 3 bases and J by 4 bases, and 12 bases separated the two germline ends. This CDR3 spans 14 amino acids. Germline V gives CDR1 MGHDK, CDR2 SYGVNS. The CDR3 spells CASSDPGQSYGYTF. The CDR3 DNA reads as TGTGCCAGCAGTGACCCCGGACAGAGCTATGGCTACACCTTC.